This TCR beta chain was sequenced during a study of neurological immune-mediated disorders (dated by TCRdb to the late 2010s). About the full investigation: Among the roughly 34 multiple sclerosis patients, 31 had relapsing-remitting MS and 3 had secondary progressive MS. The 90 to 120 TCR-beta libraries covered PBMC samples along with longitudinal samples, technical triplicates, and paired sorted CD4+ and CD8+ T-cell subsets. Peripheral blood TCR-beta repertoires from HTLV-I-associated myelopathy (HAM/TSP) patients, multiple sclerosis patients and healthy controls were compared by UMI-based sequencing. The cohort comprised 65 to 75 subjects: roughly 15 HAM/TSP patients, approximately 34 multiple sclerosis patients and around 20 healthy controls. General findings and caveats noted by the study authors: Repertoires from 18 of 34 MS patients were grouped by phylogenetic analysis into a cluster of related CDR3 sequences, suggesting a possible repertoire-level signature. Across subjects, expanded clones never shared an identical CDR3 amino acid sequence, which suggests that the TCR-beta repertoires in every group were private. TCR clonal expansion was highest in HAM/TSP patients and lowest in MS patients, with MS patients falling below even healthy controls. The MS cluster showed no association with clinical or MRI features, and the authors stated that larger cohorts are needed.

Many counts were recorded for this clonotype. What antigen it recognizes has not been identified. Base qualities were left out, and no much larger clone turns up one base away. Relative to germline, V is 5 bases shorter and J is 4 bases shorter, with 11 bases between their ends. The CDR3 has 13 amino acids, counting the end cysteine and phenylalanine. The CDR3 DNA has 39 bases and is translated from base 1. CDR1 and CDR2, per the germline V gene, are MNHEY and SVGAGI. cDNA was synthesized by template-switch 5'RACE using a primer with a 10-nucleotide random unique molecular identifier that tagged each TCR transcript. Every sequencing run yielded over 180 million TCR-beta sequences covering 15-18 subjects. Total RNA was extracted with the RNeasy kit. Using the KAPA Real-time Library Amplification kit, TCR-beta VDJ regions were amplified with primers for the TCR constant region and the 5'RACE anchor. A first PCR added sample indexes and Illumina adaptors, and a second PCR then raised library yield. After Ampure bead purification, the roughly 650 bp TCR product was size-selected on a 2% E-gel SizeSelection system. Before pooling, libraries had their quality checked on a Bioanalyzer, their concentration measured with Qubit, and their quantity determined with the Kapa Library Quantification kit. Libraries were sequenced paired-end 2 x 150 bp on an Illumina HiSeq 2500. To increase sequence diversity, about 23-32% phiX was spiked into each library pool. The paper's data handling went like this. The quality-filtered reads were processed with the UMI-based MiGEC pipeline, whose error correction step removed more than 80% of the raw TCR sequences. VDJ genes were aligned to IMGT germline references, and clonotypes were defined by unique CDR3 amino acid sequence plus V-J genes. Clonal expansion, Shannon diversity and CDR3 relatedness (CalcPairwiseDistances, ClusterSamples) were evaluated with VDJtools, and phylogenetic trees were built with CLCbio workbench. A clone was classed as expanded if it had 8 or more unique UMIs, a cutoff based on coefficient-of-variation modelling across technical triplicates. TCRdb took the public reads, trimmed them with fastp at Q25, ran MiXCR for clone calling and kept in-frame beta chains. When rows share a CDR3 protein, they turn into one entry using the most common DNA and genes. The V and J calls reflect TCRdb's pipeline rather than the authors' work. Within this sample are roughly 48,000 distinct CDR3 sequences, with 4.5% to 7% of them counted one time only. The leading ten clones occupy 1.4% to 1.5% of the sample.

TCR libraries for sorted subsets were made from under 1.1 million sorted CD4+ or CD8+ T cells. Multiple sclerosis patients were enrolled in a US clinical protocol under which disease progression was evaluated by magnetic resonance imaging. PBMCs were separated from peripheral blood using Ficoll-Hypaque density gradient centrifugation and then cryopreserved in liquid nitrogen. The study also sequenced paired sorted CD4+ and CD8+ subsets from healthy controls, HAM/TSP patients and MS patients. Sequencing was performed on CD4+ T cells from blood. The TCR comes from a woman aged 18-29 years with multiple sclerosis. The rearranged chain carries TRBV6-5 and TRBJ1-2; confidence is insufficient to name the D gene. The DNA reads as follows: TGTGCCAGCAGTCAGAGGACCCGCTATGGCTACACCTTC. Translated, it gives CASSQRTRYGYTF.